This T cell receptor (beta chain) stems from a study of blood T cell repertoires in COVID-19. Looking at the study overall: PBMCs, B-cell-depleted T cells, or T cells were the source of the cDNA or gDNA that made up the material.

V gave up 1 base and J gave up 4 bases, with 7 bases separating them. This CDR3 comprises 13 residues. Seattle patients were enrolled while actively infected and followed longitudinally. Profiled with immunoSEQ multiplex PCR; TCRdb holds only in-frame clones, not every one. Of about 440,000 clones listed, 70% to 90% are singletons. The V call is TRBV12-3 or TRBV12-4, the J call TRBJ2-5; possibly TRBD1 for D (5 bases). Sequenced input: peripheral blood. The TCR sequence derives from a woman between 45 and 65 years old with COVID-19, enrolled during active disease. Here the CDR3 DNA reads TGTGCCAGCAGTTTAGGGCAGGGAGAGACCCAGTACTTC. It yields the protein CASSLGQGETQYF.